This T cell receptor beta chain was retrieved from a study of OX40 agonist ivuxolimab in advanced cancers. TCRdb's copy holds only in-frame clones and misses some; the assay was immunoSEQ multiplex PCR. The repertoire holds about 59,000 clones, with over 80% as singletons. Points on this clone: The antigen is not known.

General study findings and limits: At 0.1 to 3.0 mg/kg, clonal expansion of CD4+ and CD8+ blood T cells had occurred by week 6. In CD8+ T cells, expanded clones were on average more numerous than in CD4+. Antigen targets of the expanded peripheral T cells went undetermined.

Individuals having autoimmune disease history or systemic immunosuppression were not enrolled. This CDR3 is 14 amino acids long. In germline, CDR1 is MNHEY, CDR2 SMNVEV (reference sequence). The ends were cut back, 3 bases at V and 2 bases at J, with 11 bases in the middle. The chain carries TRBV27 and TRBJ2-7; D unresolved. This receptor was obtained from an adult with an advanced solid tumor such as melanoma, head and neck, liver or kidney cancer. The material sequenced was CD4+ or CD8+ T cells sorted from blood, taken in a trial of the OX40 agonist ivuxolimab. CDR3 DNA: TGTGCCAGCAGTTTCAACGGACCCCCCTACGAGCAGTACTTC. It translates to CASSFNGPPYEQYF.